The 7 T cell receptor beta chains listed next were all sequenced from one sample in a study of T cell responses to AZD1222 COVID-19 vaccine. Profiled with immunoSEQ multiplex PCR; TCRdb holds only in-frame clones, not every one. The sample has approximately 190,000 clones, around 92% seen once. The sequencing used peripheral blood, collected on day 0 of AZD1222 vaccination. The receptors stem from an adult in good health.

The chain employs TRBV10-3 and TRBJ2-2; D is unresolved. Per germline, CDR1 ENHRY and CDR2 SYGVKD. Trimming took off 4 bases at V and 8 bases at J, with 11 bases between the two ends. CDR3 length: 13 amino acids. CDR3 sequence: CAISALSRGELFF. The CDR3 DNA follows: TGTGCCATCAGTGCGCTGTCAAGGGGGGAGCTGTTTTTT.

The chain carries TRBV7-3 and TRBJ2-2; D perhaps matches TRBD2 (5 bases). CDR1 and CDR2 (germline): SGHTA, FQGTGA. V lost 3 bases to trimming and J lost 8 bases, with 7 bases between them. This CDR3 spans 12 amino acids. The chain's CDR3 is CASSFLAGELFF. The CDR3 nucleotides read TGTGCCAGCAGCTTTTTAGCGGGGGAGCTGTTTTTT.

The gene calls are TRBV29-1 and TRBJ1-2; weak D call: TRBD1 (5 bases). The CDR3 is 12 residues long. Germline loops: CDR1 SQVTM, CDR2 ANQGSEA. Trimming stripped 6 bases from V and 7 bases from J, with 15 bases between. CDR3 sequence: CSVERAGSGYTF. The CDR3 nucleotides are TGCAGCGTGGAGCGGGCAGGGAGTGGCTACACCTTC. The full variable domain, in which reference TRBV29-1 and TRBJ1-2 provide the parts outside the CDR3, is SAVISQKPSRDICQRGTSLTIQCQVDSQVTMMFWYRQQPGQSLTLIATANQGSEATYESGFVIDKFPISRPNLTFSTLTVSNMSPEDSSIYLCSVERAGSGYTFGSGTRLTVV.

In DNA, the CDR3 is TGTGCCAGCAGCCCCCCTGGAGGGGAGCTGTTTTTT. Amino acids: CASSPPGGELFF. J is TRBJ2-2 and V is TRBV6-6, with no clear D. V lost 6 bases and J lost 8, with 10 bases in between. This CDR3 region has 12 residues. In germline, CDR1 is MNHNY, CDR2 SVGAGI (reference sequence).

This rearrangement joins TRBV7-7 to TRBJ1-1; no firm D call. CDR1 is SSHAT and CDR2 is FNYEAQ in the germline V gene (reference sequence). The CDR3 runs 13 residues. V lost 3 bases and J lost 0, with 5 bases in between. CDR3 in amino acids: CASSLNVNTEAFF. DNA of the CDR3: TGTGCCAGCAGCTTGAATGTGAACACTGAAGCTTTCTTT.

The chain combines TRBV9 with TRBJ1-1; D unresolved. V lost 0 bases and J lost 1, with 16 bases in between. The germline CDR1 and CDR2 sequences are SGDLS and YYNGEE. The length of the CDR3 is 17 residues. CDR3 sequence reads: CASSVGPVRSGNTEAFF. CDR3 bases: TGTGCCAGCAGCGTAGGGCCCGTGCGAAGCGGGAACACTGAAGCTTTCTTT.

The rearrangement joins TRBV19 to TRBJ1-3; 7 positions agree with TRBD1. J gave up 1 base and V 6 bases, and 6 bases lay outside the gene matches. Germline V gene lookup returns CDR1 LNHDA and CDR2 SQIVND (reference sequence). The CDR3 has 15 amino acids. CDR3 region: CASRLDRASGNTIYF. CDR3 nucleotides: TGTGCCAGTAGGCTTGACAGGGCGTCTGGAAACACCATATATTTT.